Listed below are T cell receptor beta chains from one sample, sequenced in a study of blood T cells in healthy people across ages. Via MiXCR, TCRdb re-called the 5' RACE reads, giving one row per CDR3 protein. This table has 800,000 to 950,000 distinct CDR3 sequences, roughly 50% appearing once. Sequencing was done on a sample of blood. Source of these receptors: a man younger than 40 in good health. The CDR3 runs from the conserved cysteine through the conserved F or W. Each record gives: J gene, V gene, clone size, D gene, CDR3 protein, CDR3 DNA. A D gene is named only where the DNA matches it firmly. For some rows the clone size is stated as once, few or many, or as a class when expanded; others skip it.

J: TRBJ2-6; V: TRBV3-1; size: -; D: TRBD2; CDR3: CASSQDGRGSGANVLTF; DNA: TGTGCCAGCAGCCAAGATGGGAGGGGATCTGGGGCCAACGTCCTGACTTTC
J: TRBJ2-3; V: TRBV9; size: few; D: TRBD1; CDR3: CASSPRTGLGPGFGDTQYF; DNA: TGTGCCAGCAGCCCGCGGACAGGACTGGGCCCAGGGTTCGGCGATACGCAGTATTTT
J: TRBJ2-7; V: TRBV25-1; size: once; D: -; CDR3: CASSEWEANSYEQYF; DNA: TGTGCCAGCAGTGAATGGGAGGCTAACTCCTACGAGCAGTACTTC
J: TRBJ2-4; V: TRBV12-3/TRBV12-4; size: -; D: -; CDR3: CASSSTGTTTTLAKNIQYF; DNA: TGTGCCAGCAGTTCAACCGGGACAACGACTACTCTAGCCAAAAACATTCAGTACTTC
J: TRBJ2-5; V: TRBV5-1; size: once; D: -; CDR3: CASSLVRQGWSQETQYF; DNA: TGCGCCAGCAGCTTGGTTCGGCAGGGATGGTCCCAAGAGACCCAGTACTTC
J: TRBJ1-2; V: TRBV7-9; size: -; D: TRBD1; CDR3: CASSLQGTGGKYGYTF; DNA: TGTGCCAGCAGCCTCCAAGGGACAGGGGGAAAGTATGGCTACACCTTC
J: TRBJ2-1; V: TRBV10-3; size: -; D: -; CDR3: CAISERPGGGEQFF; DNA: TGTGCCATCAGTGAGCGACCCGGTGGGGGCGAGCAGTTCTTC
J: TRBJ1-2; V: TRBV5-6; size: -; D: -; CDR3: CASSLSRREGSYTF; DNA: TGTGCCAGCAGCTTGTCGCGCAGGGAGGGTAGCTACACCTTC
J: TRBJ1-3; V: TRBV12-3/TRBV12-4; size: -; D: -; CDR3: CASRETGSGNTIYF; DNA: TGTGCCAGCAGGGAGACAGGATCAGGAAACACCATATATTTT
J: TRBJ2-7; V: TRBV11-2; size: -; D: TRBD2; CDR3: CASDGGGSSYEQYF; DNA: TGTGCCAGTGATGGGGGGGGGAGCTCCTACGAGCAGTACTTC
J: TRBJ2-7; V: TRBV20-1; size: few; D: -; CDR3: CSARDETRNEQYF; DNA: TGCAGTGCTAGAGACGAGACTAGGAACGAGCAGTACTTC
J: TRBJ2-1; V: TRBV20-1; size: -; D: -; CDR3: CSASGGNYNEQFF; DNA: TGCAGTGCTAGTGGTGGGAACTACAATGAGCAGTTCTTC
J: TRBJ2-4; V: TRBV2; size: -; D: TRBD1; CDR3: CASSELTSGGIQYF; DNA: TGTGCCAGCAGTGAGCTCACCTCAGGGGGCATTCAGTACTTC
J: TRBJ2-4; V: TRBV12-3/TRBV12-4; size: -; D: TRBD2; CDR3: CASSLAGGTSGRYVTKNIQYF; DNA: TGTGCCAGCAGTTTAGCGGGGGGGACTAGCGGGAGGTATGTGACCAAAAACATTCAGTACTTC
J: TRBJ2-3; V: TRBV15; size: -; D: TRBD1; CDR3: CATSKIIPGQRDTQYF; DNA: TGTGCCACCAGCAAGATTATCCCGGGACAGAGAGATACGCAGTATTTT
J: TRBJ2-7; V: TRBV4-1; size: -; D: -; CDR3: CASSQDRGGISYEQYF; DNA: TGCGCCAGCAGCCAAGATCGAGGGGGGATCTCCTACGAGCAGTACTTC
J: TRBJ1-5; V: TRBV3-1; size: -; D: -; CDR3: CASSQAGTDSNQPQHF; DNA: TGTGCCAGCAGCCAAGCTGGGACGGATAGCAATCAGCCCCAGCATTTT
J: TRBJ2-7; V: TRBV7-3; size: -; D: TRBD1; CDR3: CASSEGAVDRGYEQYF; DNA: TGTGCCAGCAGCGAGGGGGCGGTGGACAGGGGTTACGAGCAGTACTTC
J: TRBJ2-4; V: TRBV10-3; size: -; D: -; CDR3: CAISPTTTLGGNEQYF; DNA: TGTGCCATCAGTCCTACTACTACCCTTGGGGGCAATGAGCAGTACTTC
J: TRBJ2-3; V: TRBV12-3/TRBV12-4; size: -; D: -; CDR3: CASSLALGGGLTDTQYF; DNA: TGTGCCAGCAGTTTAGCGCTCGGCGGCGGGTTGACAGATACGCAGTATTTT
J: TRBJ1-2; V: TRBV18; size: few; D: -; CDR3: CASETGSIANYGYTF; DNA: TGTGCCAGCGAAACCGGGAGTATCGCTAACTATGGCTACACCTTC
J: TRBJ2-7; V: TRBV4-1; size: -; D: -; CDR3: CASSQRLQASYEQYF; DNA: TGCGCCAGCAGCCAACGGTTACAGGCCTCCTACGAGCAGTACTTC
J: TRBJ1-1; V: TRBV7-9; size: -; D: -; CDR3: CASSLADGTKAEAFF; DNA: TGTGCCAGCAGCTTAGCCGACGGGACAAAGGCTGAAGCTTTCTTT
J: TRBJ2-1; V: TRBV3-1; size: -; D: TRBD2; CDR3: CASSQYKRGSSYNEQFF; DNA: TGTGCCAGCAGCCAATATAAGCGGGGGAGCTCCTACAATGAGCAGTTCTTC
J: TRBJ2-7; V: TRBV29-1; size: -; D: TRBD1; CDR3: CSVGARQGTSYEQYF; DNA: TGCAGCGTTGGGGCCCGACAGGGTACCTCCTACGAGCAGTACTTC
J: TRBJ1-4; V: TRBV7-8; size: few; D: -; CDR3: CASSATGLLNEKLFF; DNA: TGTGCCAGCAGCGCCACGGGACTCTTAAATGAAAAACTGTTTTTT
J: TRBJ2-1; V: TRBV20-1; size: -; D: TRBD2; CDR3: CSARDAGGPDEQFF; DNA: TGCAGTGCTAGGGATGCGGGGGGGCCAGATGAGCAGTTCTTC
J: TRBJ2-1; V: TRBV19; size: -; D: TRBD1; CDR3: CASSPGQTSYNEQFF; DNA: TGTGCCAGTAGTCCGGGACAGACCTCCTACAATGAGCAGTTCTTC
J: TRBJ2-4; V: TRBV4-1; size: -; D: -; CDR3: CASSQVERVAQNIQYF; DNA: TGCGCCAGCAGCCAAGTCGAGAGGGTAGCACAAAACATTCAGTACTTC
J: TRBJ2-5; V: TRBV5-5; size: -; D: -; CDR3: CASTKRQPEETQYF; DNA: TGTGCCAGCACCAAGAGGCAGCCAGAAGAGACCCAGTACTTC
J: TRBJ2-3; V: TRBV15; size: -; D: TRBD2; CDR3: CATRWASGRDTQYF; DNA: TGTGCCACCCGCTGGGCTAGCGGTAGAGATACGCAGTATTTT
J: TRBJ2-7; V: TRBV11-2; size: -; D: -; CDR3: CASSPEGGRAYNEQYF; DNA: TGTGCCAGCAGCCCTGAGGGGGGTCGGGCCTACAATGAGCAGTACTTC
J: TRBJ1-4; V: TRBV25-1; size: few; D: TRBD1; CDR3: CASSDSGQINEKLFF; DNA: TGTGCCAGCAGTGACTCGGGACAGATTAATGAAAAACTGTTTTTT
J: TRBJ2-7; V: TRBV6-6; size: -; D: -; CDR3: CASSYKDNYEQYF; DNA: TGTGCCAGCAGTTACAAGGATAACTACGAGCAGTACTTC
J: TRBJ1-2; V: TRBV7-9; size: -; D: -; CDR3: CASSLASGYTF; DNA: TGTGCCAGCAGCTTAGCATCTGGCTACACCTTC
J: TRBJ1-1; V: TRBV5-1; size: -; D: TRBD1; CDR3: CASSGIRQGAWTEAFF; DNA: TGCGCCAGCAGCGGAATCAGACAGGGGGCATGGACTGAAGCTTTCTTT
J: TRBJ2-7; V: TRBV6-2/TRBV6-3; size: -; D: -; CDR3: CASSYSTIGDGSFYEQYF; DNA: TGTGCCAGCAGTTACTCGACTATCGGGGACGGTTCTTTTTACGAGCAGTACTTC
J: TRBJ2-3; V: TRBV7-9; size: few; D: -; CDR3: CASSLGGLDTIPGGTQYF; DNA: TGTGCCAGCAGCTTAGGAGGGTTGGACACTATTCCTGGGGGTACGCAGTATTTT
J: TRBJ2-6; V: TRBV30; size: -; D: -; CDR3: CAWSVPRVGANVLTF; DNA: TGTGCCTGGAGTGTACCCAGGGTTGGGGCCAACGTCCTGACTTTC
J: TRBJ2-5; V: TRBV29-1; size: once; D: -; CDR3: CSSEGEGETQYF; DNA: TGCTCCTCCGAGGGCGAGGGGGAGACCCAGTACTTC
J: TRBJ2-1; V: TRBV24-1; size: -; D: TRBD2; CDR3: CATSASLAGLYNEQFF; DNA: TGTGCCACCAGTGCCTCTCTAGCGGGGCTCTACAATGAGCAGTTCTTC
J: TRBJ1-1; V: TRBV28; size: few; D: TRBD1; CDR3: CASSFGRGPNTEAFF; DNA: TGTGCCAGCAGTTTTGGAAGGGGGCCGAACACTGAAGCTTTCTTT
J: TRBJ2-2; V: TRBV20-1; size: -; D: -; CDR3: CSARDAGRATGELFF; DNA: TGCAGTGCTAGAGATGCAGGGCGGGCCACCGGGGAGCTGTTTTTT
J: TRBJ2-7; V: TRBV30; size: -; D: TRBD1; CDR3: CACWTGDPEQYF; DNA: TGTGCCTGTTGGACAGGGGATCCCGAGCAGTACTTC
J: TRBJ1-5; V: TRBV6-6; size: few; D: -; CDR3: CASSSNNGQNSNQPQHF; DNA: TGTGCCAGCAGTTCAAATAATGGACAGAATAGCAATCAGCCCCAGCATTTT
J: TRBJ1-2; V: TRBV6-1; size: once; D: -; CDR3: CASTRQPLNYGYTF; DNA: TGTGCCAGCACCCGACAGCCTCTTAACTATGGCTACACCTTC
J: TRBJ2-3; V: TRBV7-2; size: -; D: -; CDR3: CASSLGLLDTQYF; DNA: TGTGCCAGCAGCTTGGGACTCTTGGATACGCAGTATTTT
J: TRBJ2-2; V: TRBV6-2/TRBV6-3; size: -; D: -; CDR3: CASSYSIVVPGELFF; DNA: TGTGCCAGCAGTTACTCGATCGTGGTTCCCGGGGAGCTGTTTTTT
J: TRBJ2-4; V: TRBV2; size: -; D: -; CDR3: CASVSKNIQYF; DNA: TGTGCCAGTGTATCCAAAAACATTCAGTACTTC
J: TRBJ2-7; V: TRBV3-1; size: -; D: TRBD2; CDR3: CASSREAGETYEQYF; DNA: TGTGCCAGCAGCCGGGAAGCGGGGGAAACCTACGAGCAGTACTTC